This T cell receptor (beta chain) is drawn from a study of blood T cell repertoires in COVID-19. Profiled with immunoSEQ multiplex PCR; TCRdb holds only in-frame clones, not every one. The table records about 64,000 clones, 84% of them present only once. This CDR3 is built from 15 residues. Per germline, CDR1 SGHAT and CDR2 FQNNGV. V lost 4 bases, J lost 3 bases, and 8 bases stayed unmatched. The V call is TRBV11-2, the J call TRBJ1-1; 7 bases agree with TRBD1. The TCR was taken from a woman in her sixties with acute or convalescent COVID-19. The material sequenced was peripheral blood. The CDR3 loop reads CASSYLYRGDTEAFF. The CDR3 DNA follows: TGTGCCAGCAGCTATCTATACAGGGGAGACACTGAAGCTTTCTTT.